This entry lists 27 T cell receptor beta chains sequenced from one sample in a study of PD-1 blockade in classical Hodgkin lymphoma (dated by TCRdb to about 2020). Libraries came from the immunoSEQ multiplex PCR assay. In TCRdb, the immuneACCESS table is reduced to in-frame sequences with V and J assigned. These tables do not hold every clone; where another copy was compared, an unresolved V gene accounts for under half, and the others remain unexplained. The sample has around 45,000 clones on record, roughly 86% of them singletons. Roughly a tenth of the sample belongs to the ten largest clones. The meaning of the sample's time point label: cycle 1 day 1 (C1D1), immediately before nivolumab initiation. Every trial patient had relapsed following autologous stem cell transplantation, and prior brentuximab vedotin exposure was what differed among cohorts A, B and C. The source was peripheral blood mononuclear cells (PBMCs), collected at baseline. The receptors derive from a human donor with classical Hodgkin lymphoma.

The V and J genes are TRBV28 and TRBJ1-5; a weak D match, TRBD1 (5 bases). The germline V gene has CDR1 MDHEN and CDR2 SYDVKM. V was clipped by 6 bases and J by 1 base, with 16 bases between them. The CDR3 has 16 residues. The DNA for the CDR3 is TGTGCCAGCAGATCCTCAGGGAGCTGGAGCAATCAGCCCCAGCATTTT. This sequence encodes CASRSSGSWSNQPQHF.

The V call is TRBV19, the J call TRBJ2-2; unclear D gene. Trimming left V 3 bases short and J 6 bases short, with 11 bases between. Per the germline V gene, CDR1 is LNHDA and CDR2 is SQIVND (reference sequence). This CDR3 is built from 14 residues. The CDR3 sequence is CASSIDLSPGELFF. The CDR3 DNA reads as TGTGCCAGTAGTATCGATCTGTCTCCCGGGGAGCTGTTTTTT.

V gene TRBV4-3 combines with J gene TRBJ2-2; TRBD1 aligns across 9 bases. J lost 4 bases, V lost 6 bases, and 6 bases had no gene match. The germline V gene encodes CDR1 LGHNA and CDR2 YSLEER. The CDR3 is 15 amino acids. The CDR3 DNA reads as TGCGCCAGCAGGACCGGGACAGGGACCACCGGGGAGCTGTTTTTT. Protein: CASRTGTGTTGELFF.

This clone was counted once. V usage is TRBV19 and J usage is TRBJ1-1; tentative D call: TRBD1 (5 bases). V shed 6 bases and J shed 1 base, with 12 bases lying between them. Germline lookup yields CDR1 LNHDA and CDR2 SQIVND (reference sequence). The CDR3 is 14 amino acids. CDR3 sequence (DNA): TGTGCCAGTAGGGTTTCGGGGGGGAACACTGAAGCTTTCTTT. Amino acids: CASRVSGGNTEAFF.

The rearrangement links TRBV5-1 to TRBJ2-4; unclear D gene. The germline gives CDR1 SGHRS, CDR2 YFSETQ. The CDR3 runs to 14 residues. V lost 0 bases, J lost 0 bases, and 4 bases lay in between. The CDR3 here is CASSLEGAKNIQYF. CDR3 bases: TGCGCCAGCAGCTTGGAGGGAGCCAAAAACATTCAGTACTTC.

The V and J genes are TRBV28 and TRBJ1-5; 8 nucleotides align to TRBD1. Germline CDR1 MDHEN, CDR2 SYDVKM. This CDR3 is built from 14 residues. V shed 5 bases and J 5 bases; nucleotides not matched to a gene: 5. CDR3 in DNA: TGTGCCAGCAGTCACGACAGGGGCCATCAGCCCCAGCATTTT. It yields the protein CASSHDRGHQPQHF.

The V and J genes are TRBV27 and TRBJ2-1, with D perhaps matching TRBD1 (6 bases). Germline CDR1 MNHEY, CDR2 SMNVEV (reference sequence). This CDR3 has 13 amino acids. V was shortened by 7 bases and J by 6 bases, with 13 bases between the two germline ends. CDR3 coding DNA: TGTGCCAGCACGGGGCAGGGGAGCAATGAGCAGTTCTTC. Translation gives CASTGQGSNEQFF.

The genes are TRBV28 and TRBJ2-7, with 8 bases matching TRBD2. J lost 2 bases, V lost 6 bases, and 6 bases had no gene match. Germline V lookup: CDR1 MDHEN, CDR2 SYDVKM. The CDR3 runs 14 residues. The CDR3 reads CASRGGGSPYEQYF. The CDR3 DNA is TGTGCCAGCAGGGGCGGGGGGTCCCCCTACGAGCAGTACTTC.

The count of this clone is one. The chain employs TRBV10-3 and TRBJ1-2; 9 bases align to TRBD1. This CDR3 has 14 amino acids. Germline loops: CDR1 ENHRY, CDR2 SYGVKD. V dropped 9 bases and J dropped 8; count of bases not matched to a gene: 13. The CDR3 here is CAISTDRGLRGYTF. CDR3 bases: TGTGCCATTTCAACGGACAGGGGCCTTAGGGGCTACACCTTC.

The chain combines TRBV4-1 with TRBJ2-7; TRBD2 agrees at 8 bases. The CDR3 has 15 amino acids. Germline V gene data show CDR1 as MGHRA and CDR2 as YSYEKL. The J segment lost 2 bases and the V segment lost 4 bases, leaving 7 bases of the junction unmatched. CDR3 coding DNA: TGCGCCAGCAGCCCCTCGGGGGGGGGCGCCTACGAGCAGTACTTC. Encoded protein: CASSPSGGGAYEQYF.

This chain uses TRBV7-8 with TRBJ2-2, with 8 bases identical to TRBD2. V lost 0 bases and J lost 5; bases outside the gene matches: 5. The length of the CDR3 is 16 residues. CDR1 SGHVS and CDR2 FQNEAQ come from the germline V gene. The CDR3 sequence: CASSLASLAGTGELFF. The CDR3 DNA is TGTGCCAGCAGCTTAGCGAGTCTAGCGGGTACCGGGGAGCTGTTTTTT.

The chain employs TRBV9 and TRBJ2-1; TRBD2 matches 9 bases. Germline values: CDR1 SGDLS, CDR2 YYNGEE. The CDR3 consists of 15 residues. V dropped 4 bases and J dropped 5; count of bases not matched to a gene: 7. The CDR3 nucleotides are TGTGCCAGCAGCTTAGCGGGGGCTGTCCACAATGAGCAGTTCTTC. Its protein product is CASSLAGAVHNEQFF.

The chain uses TRBV7-9 and TRBJ1-2; TRBD1 aligns across 7 bases. J gave up 8 bases and V 5 bases, and 5 bases lay outside the gene matches. Germline loops: CDR1 SEHNR, CDR2 FQNEAQ (reference sequence). The CDR3 is made up of 12 amino acids. In DNA form, the CDR3 reads TGTGCCAGCAGCGAGACAGGGAGCGGCTACACCTTC. It is translated as CASSETGSGYTF.

The gene calls are TRBV5-6 and TRBJ2-3; D is unclear. CDR3 length: 12 amino acids. V was pared by 2 bases and J by 6 bases, with 7 bases between. The germline CDR1 and CDR2 sequences are SGHDT and YYEEEE. CDR3 sequence reads: CASSFSYDTQYF. DNA of the CDR3: TGTGCCAGCAGCTTTTCGTACGATACGCAGTATTTT.

This chain links TRBV6-5 with TRBJ2-7; D perhaps matches TRBD2 (5 bases). Germline assignment: CDR1 MNHEY and CDR2 SVGAGI. Trimming stripped 0 bases from V and 5 bases from J, with 8 bases between. The CDR3 is made up of 13 amino acids. DNA for the CDR3: TGTGCCAGCAGTTACTCCCGGGGTCACGAGCAGTACTTC. Translation gives CASSYSRGHEQYF.

This chain joins TRBV19 and TRBJ2-2; D is ambiguous. The CDR3 contains 14 residues. Between the trimmed V and J ends, which lost 6 bases and 3 bases, there was a span of 11 bases. Germline-derived CDR1 and CDR2 are LNHDA and SQIVND (reference sequence). CDR3 bases: TGTGCCAGTAGGCCTAACGACTACACCGGGGAGCTGTTTTTT. Its translation: CASRPNDYTGELFF. The full variable domain, rest sourced from reference TRBV19 and TRBJ2-2, is DGGITQSPKYLFRKEGQNVTLSCEQNLNHDAMYWYRQDPGQGLRLIYYSQIVNDFQKGDIAEGYSVSREKKESFPLTVTSAQKNPTAFYLCASRPNDYTGELFFGEGSRLTVL.

This chain links TRBV9 with TRBJ2-1; tentatively, D is TRBD2 (5 bases). Trimming shortened V by 0 bases and J by 8 bases, and 18 bases separated the two germline ends. CDR3 length: 16 residues. Germline CDR1 reads SGDLS; CDR2 reads YYNGEE. The CDR3 coding sequence is TGTGCCAGCAGCGTAGGCCGAGGGCAGGAAATCCATGAGCAGTTCTTC. Translating it yields CASSVGRGQEIHEQFF.

The chain couples TRBV15 to TRBJ2-2, with 8 bases fitting TRBD1. Trimming at V came to 1 base and at J to 3 bases, leaving 4 bases not matched to a gene. This CDR3 is 16 amino acids long. Germline-derived CDR1 and CDR2 are LNHNV and YYDKDF (reference sequence). CDR3 region: CATSRVGTGDTGELFF. As DNA, the CDR3 is TGTGCCACCAGCAGAGTTGGGACAGGTGACACCGGGGAGCTGTTTTTT.

The chain links TRBV5-4 to TRBJ2-2; 10 positions agree with TRBD2. The CDR3 runs to 16 residues. Germline V gene data show CDR1 as SGHNT and CDR2 as YYREEE (reference sequence). With V trimmed by 3 bases and J by 4 bases, 6 bases remained unmatched. The CDR3 sequence is CASSSRTSGTTGELFF. The CDR3 nucleotides are TGTGCCAGCAGCTCAAGGACTAGCGGAACCACCGGGGAGCTGTTTTTT.

The chain carries TRBV11-3 and TRBJ2-1; weak D call: TRBD2 (5 bases). The CDR3 is 12 amino acids. Trimming removed 6 bases at V and 9 bases at J, with 12 bases between. Germline V lookup: CDR1 SGHNT, CDR2 YENEEA. CDR3 bases: TGTGCCAGCAGTACTCTAGCCAGTGAGCAGTTCTTC. Amino acid sequence: CASSTLASEQFF.

This clone was picked up one time. The rearrangement uses TRBV5-1 and TRBJ2-3; the match to TRBD2 covers 13 bases. Trimming took 2 bases from V and 0 from J; bases not matched to a gene: 6. The CDR3 has 18 amino acids. In germline, CDR1 is SGHRS, CDR2 YFSETQ. The CDR3 loop is CASSFGLAGAGSTDTQYF. The CDR3, as DNA: TGCGCCAGCAGCTTTGGACTAGCGGGAGCGGGTAGCACAGATACGCAGTATTTT.

The rearrangement links TRBV2 to TRBJ2-1, with 9 nucleotides matching TRBD1. From germline, CDR1 is SNHLY and CDR2 FYNNEI. V trimming: 3 bases; J trimming: 8 bases; junction bases outside the gene matches: 8. This CDR3 has 15 residues. CDR3 sequence reads: CASSETRTGVDEQFF. CDR3 sequence (DNA): TGTGCCAGCAGTGAGACCAGGACAGGGGTCGATGAGCAGTTCTTC.

The rearrangement uses TRBV27 and TRBJ2-1; D may correspond to TRBD1 or TRBD2 (5 bases each). This CDR3 is 11 amino acids long. The V end was cut by 6 bases, the J end by 9 bases, with 9 bases between. CDR1 is MNHEY, CDR2 SMNVEV, per germline (reference sequence). CDR3 sequence: CASSPGREQFF. In nucleotides, the CDR3 is TGTGCCAGCAGCCCGGGGCGTGAGCAGTTCTTC.

This clone was counted once. The chain combines TRBV19 with TRBJ2-5, with D perhaps being TRBD1 or TRBD2 (5 bases each). The length of the CDR3 is 14 residues. CDR1 is LNHDA and CDR2 is SQIVND in the germline V gene (reference sequence). The V and J ends lost 11 bases and 4 bases respectively, with 20 bases between them. CDR3 sequence (DNA): TGTGCCTCCTGCCGGAGGCAGGGATCAGAGACCCAGTACTTC. Its translation: CASCRRQGSETQYF.

The chain carries TRBV9 and TRBJ2-2, with TRBD1 matching 7 bases. The length of the CDR3 is 15 residues. Trimming removed 2 bases from V and 1 base from J; junction bases left unmatched: 2. Germline V gene data show CDR1 as SGDLS and CDR2 as YYNGEE. CDR3 coding DNA: TGTGCCAGCAGCGTGGGACAGTTGAACACCGGGGAGCTGTTTTTT. This encodes CASSVGQLNTGELFF.

V gene TRBV27 combines with J gene TRBJ2-7, with D tentatively TRBD2 (6 bases). The CDR3 sequence is 14 residues long. V was pared by 3 bases and J by 3 bases, with 12 bases between. Germline values: CDR1 MNHEY, CDR2 SMNVEV (reference sequence). The CDR3 spells CASSLGLAGYEQYF. CDR3 in DNA: TGTGCCAGCAGTTTGGGACTGGCAGGCTACGAGCAGTACTTC.

V gene TRBV28 combines with J gene TRBJ2-2, with D maybe TRBD2 (6 bases). V was clipped by 5 bases and J by 6 bases, with 19 bases between them. The CDR3 runs to 16 residues. The germline V gene has CDR1 MDHEN and CDR2 SYDVKM. The CDR3 is CASSQWDWKRSGELFF. The CDR3 DNA sequence: TGTGCCAGCAGTCAGTGGGACTGGAAAAGGTCCGGGGAGCTGTTTTTT.